This T cell receptor (beta chain) was retrieved from a study of graft-versus-host responses after intestinal transplantation. Turning to the study itself: Every one of the recipients received anti-thymocyte globulin induction and afterwards took tacrolimus and steroids for approximately 3 years. Study-wide points: Early after transplant, HvG clones declined as circulating GvH clones peaked. GvH clones turned up in recipient marrow; some had shown up first in ileum or blood. Graft-versus-host to host-versus-graft clonal ratios in allografts were high in patients with graft-donor T cell macrochimerism.

Data came from immunoSEQ multiplex PCR; TCRdb stores just in-frame clones and leaves some out. The sample lists over 55,000 clones; roughly 91% were seen once. Concerning this clone itself: Its target is unknown.

Sequences were derived from unstimulated CD8+ T cells sorted from spleen or lymph node cells, sampled before intestinal transplant. This TCR came from a human donor who received an intestinal transplant.

Here the CDR3 reads CASSLGLPYEQYF. The DNA of the CDR3 is TGTGCCAGCAGCTTGGGACTCCCCTACGAGCAGTACTTC. The chain links TRBV5-6 to TRBJ2-7, with D unresolved. Between the trimmed V and J ends, which lost 0 bases and 2 bases, there was a span of 6 bases. The germline gives CDR1 SGHDT, CDR2 YYEEEE. This CDR3 spans 13 amino acids.